Sequencing of this T cell receptor (beta chain) was carried out in a study of T cell responses to AZD1222 COVID-19 vaccine. The method was immunoSEQ multiplex PCR; TCRdb's version includes in-frame clones alone and lacks a portion of them. This table holds some 120,000 clones, approximately 90% found once. Study observations and caveats: Only six AZD1222 recipients tested seropositive at baseline. The repertoires were collected only after the peak T cell response. Spike-specific TCR breadth rose after two AZD1222 doses, and depth rose as well. Clonal diversity was possibly underestimated, and white British individuals and females predominated among donors.

A note on this clone: Its specificity is unknown.

Germline lookup yields CDR1 SGHKS and CDR2 YYEKEE (reference sequence). CDR3 size: 14 residues. With 6 bases removed from V and 1 base from J, the gap between germline ends came to 14 bases. This receptor was identified in an adult who received the MenACWY meningococcal vaccine as a control. V usage is TRBV5-5 and J usage is TRBJ2-7, with unresolved D. Sequenced material: peripheral blood, taken 28 days after the second dose of the MenACWY control vaccine. The CDR3 region has the DNA TGTGCCAGCATCCAATCGGACGGTTCCTACGAGCAGTACTTC. It encodes CASIQSDGSYEQYF.